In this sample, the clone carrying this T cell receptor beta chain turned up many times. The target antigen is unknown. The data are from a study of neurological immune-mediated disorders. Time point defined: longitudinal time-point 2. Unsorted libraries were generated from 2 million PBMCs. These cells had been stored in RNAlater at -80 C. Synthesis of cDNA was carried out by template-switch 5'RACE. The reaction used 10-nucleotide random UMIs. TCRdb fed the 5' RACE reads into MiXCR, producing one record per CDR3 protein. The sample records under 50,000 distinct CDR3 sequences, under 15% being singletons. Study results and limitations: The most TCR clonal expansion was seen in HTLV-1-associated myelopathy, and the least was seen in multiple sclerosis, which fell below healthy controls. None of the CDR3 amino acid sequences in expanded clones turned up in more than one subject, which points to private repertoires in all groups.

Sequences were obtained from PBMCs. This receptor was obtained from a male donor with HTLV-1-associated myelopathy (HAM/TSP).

The CDR3 reads CAISDPGEQYF. CDR3 sequence (DNA): TGTGCCATCAGTGACCCAGGCGAGCAGTACTTC. The chain links TRBV10-3 to TRBJ2-7; the D is unclear. V was shortened by 3 bases and J by 6 bases, with 6 bases between the two germline ends. The CDR3 spans 11 residues. CDR1 and CDR2 from the germline V gene are ENHRY and SYGVKD.